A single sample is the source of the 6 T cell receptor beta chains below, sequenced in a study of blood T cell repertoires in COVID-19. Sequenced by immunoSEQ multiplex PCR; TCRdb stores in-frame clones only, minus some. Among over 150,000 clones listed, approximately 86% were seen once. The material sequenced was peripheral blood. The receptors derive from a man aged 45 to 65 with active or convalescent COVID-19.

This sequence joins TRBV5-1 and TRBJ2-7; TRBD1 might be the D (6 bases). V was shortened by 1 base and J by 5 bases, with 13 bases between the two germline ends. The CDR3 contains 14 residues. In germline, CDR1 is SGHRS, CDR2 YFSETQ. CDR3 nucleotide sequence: TGCGCCAGCAGCTTGTTGTACAGACAGGACGAGCAGTACTTC. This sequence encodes CASSLLYRQDEQYF. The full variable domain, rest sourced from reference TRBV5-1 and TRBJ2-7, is KAGVTQTPRYLIKTRGQQVTLSCSPISGHRSVSWYQQTPGQGLQFLFEYFSETQRNKGNFPGRFSGRQFSNSRSEMNVSTLELGDSALYLCASSLLYRQDEQYFGPGTRLTVT.

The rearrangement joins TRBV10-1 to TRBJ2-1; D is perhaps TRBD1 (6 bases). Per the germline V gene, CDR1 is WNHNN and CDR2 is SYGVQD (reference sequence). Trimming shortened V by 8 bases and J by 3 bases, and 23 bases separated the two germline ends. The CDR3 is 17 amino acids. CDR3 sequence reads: CASRVPQGGAHYNEQFF. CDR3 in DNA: TGCGCCAGCCGAGTCCCCCAAGGGGGTGCGCACTACAATGAGCAGTTCTTC.

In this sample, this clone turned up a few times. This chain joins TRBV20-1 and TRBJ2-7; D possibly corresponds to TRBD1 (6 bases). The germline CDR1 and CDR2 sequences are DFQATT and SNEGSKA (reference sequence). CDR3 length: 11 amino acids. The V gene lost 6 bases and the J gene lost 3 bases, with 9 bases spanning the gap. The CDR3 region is CSAGHYYEQYF. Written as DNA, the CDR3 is TGCAGTGCGGGACATTACTACGAGCAGTACTTC.

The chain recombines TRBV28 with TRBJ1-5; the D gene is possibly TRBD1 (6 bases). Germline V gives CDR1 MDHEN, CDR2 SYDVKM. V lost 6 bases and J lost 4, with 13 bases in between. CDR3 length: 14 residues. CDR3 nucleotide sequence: TGTGCCAGCAGAACGACAGGACCGAATCAGCCCCAGCATTTT. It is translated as CASRTTGPNQPQHF.

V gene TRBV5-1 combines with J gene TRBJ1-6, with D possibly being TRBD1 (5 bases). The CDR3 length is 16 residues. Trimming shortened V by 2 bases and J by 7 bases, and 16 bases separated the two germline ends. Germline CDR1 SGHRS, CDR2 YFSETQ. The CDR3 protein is CASSFEGTEINSPLHF. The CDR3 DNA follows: TGCGCCAGCAGCTTTGAGGGGACTGAAATCAATTCACCCCTCCACTTT.

The CDR3 DNA follows: TGTGCCAGCAGCACGCTTCCGGGACAGGGTTCCTACAATGAGCAGTTCTTC. Translating gives CASSTLPGQGSYNEQFF. The chain is built from TRBV5-5 and TRBJ2-1; TRBD1 agrees at 9 bases. This CDR3 has 17 amino acids. V trimming: 4 bases; J trimming: 1 base; junction bases outside the gene matches: 9. Germline CDR1 and CDR2: SGHKS and YYEKEE (reference sequence). Supplemented by reference TRBV5-5 and TRBJ2-1, the full variable domain reads DAGVTQSPTHLIKTRGQQVTLRCSPISGHKSVSWYQQVLGQGPQFIFQYYEKEERGRGNFPDRFSARQFPNYSSELNVNALLLGDSALYLCASSTLPGQGSYNEQFFGPGTRLTVL.